The present T cell receptor (beta chain) was sequenced within a study of T cell repertoires in cytomegalovirus infection. Study information: HLA-B-restricted CMV epitopes that are well studied were used alongside recently identified HLA-C-restricted ones. An indication of both CMV infection and matching HLA type came from public TCR beta signatures.

General study points: The ex vivo response was dominated by HLA-C-restricted CMV-specific TCR beta clonotypes. Carriers of CMV plus the relevant HLA were identified by cumulative public TCR beta family frequency.

The germline V gene has CDR1 SGHAT and CDR2 FQNNGV. This CDR3 spans 13 amino acids. V was trimmed by 3 bases and J by 1 base, leaving 6 bases between them. Via MiXCR, TCRdb re-called the reads, giving one row per CDR3 protein. The sample yields some 500,000 distinct CDR3 sequences, approximately 40% seen once. This clonotype was counted between two and nine times. Its cognate antigen is unknown. This chain connects TRBV11-2 to TRBJ2-5; no clear D. The source of this sequence is a human donor in good health (CMV status not recorded). Some clones in this sample may be carry-over from other donors' samples. The material sequenced was cultured PBMCs, taken from culture after CMV antigen stimulation. The CDR3 nucleotides are TGTGCCAGCAGCTTTTCTACCCAAGAGACCCAGTACTTC. Protein sequence: CASSFSTQETQYF.